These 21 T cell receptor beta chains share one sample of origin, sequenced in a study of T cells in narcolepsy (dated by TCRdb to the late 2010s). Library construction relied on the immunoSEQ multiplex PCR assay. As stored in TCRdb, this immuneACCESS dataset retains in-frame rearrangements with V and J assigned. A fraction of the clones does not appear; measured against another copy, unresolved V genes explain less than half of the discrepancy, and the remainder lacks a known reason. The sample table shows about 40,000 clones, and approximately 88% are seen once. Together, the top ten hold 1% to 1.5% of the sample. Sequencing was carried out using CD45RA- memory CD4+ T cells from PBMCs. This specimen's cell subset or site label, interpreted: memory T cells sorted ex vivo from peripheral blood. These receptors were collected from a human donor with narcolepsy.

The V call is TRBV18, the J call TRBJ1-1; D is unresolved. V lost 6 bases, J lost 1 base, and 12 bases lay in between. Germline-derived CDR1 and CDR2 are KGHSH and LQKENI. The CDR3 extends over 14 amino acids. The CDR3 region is CASSQRAENTEAFF. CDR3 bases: TGTGCCAGCTCTCAAAGGGCAGAGAACACTGAAGCTTTCTTT.

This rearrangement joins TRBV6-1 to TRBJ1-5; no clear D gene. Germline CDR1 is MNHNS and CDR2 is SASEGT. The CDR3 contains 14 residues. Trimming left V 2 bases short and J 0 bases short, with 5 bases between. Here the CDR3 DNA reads TGTGCCAGCAGTGAAAGTATTAGCAATCAGCCCCAGCATTTT. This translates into CASSESISNQPQHF.

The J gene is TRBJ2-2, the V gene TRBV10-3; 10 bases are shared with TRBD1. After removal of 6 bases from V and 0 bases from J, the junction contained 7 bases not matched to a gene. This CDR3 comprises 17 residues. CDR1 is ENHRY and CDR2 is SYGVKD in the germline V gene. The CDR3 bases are TGTGCCATCAGCAGGGACAGGGGCCGCTCGAACACCGGGGAGCTGTTTTTT. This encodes CAISRDRGRSNTGELFF.

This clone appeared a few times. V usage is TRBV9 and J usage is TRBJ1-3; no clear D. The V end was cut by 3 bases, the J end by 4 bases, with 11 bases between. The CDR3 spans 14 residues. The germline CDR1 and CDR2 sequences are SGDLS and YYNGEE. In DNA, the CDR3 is TGTGCCAGCAGCGCGAATGTGCCGGGAAACACCATATATTTT. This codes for CASSANVPGNTIYF.

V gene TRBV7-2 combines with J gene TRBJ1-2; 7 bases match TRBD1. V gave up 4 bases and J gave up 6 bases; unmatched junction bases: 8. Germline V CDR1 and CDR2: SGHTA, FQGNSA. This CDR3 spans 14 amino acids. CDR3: CASSSYQGEDGYTF. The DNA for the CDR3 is TGTGCCAGCAGCTCATATCAGGGGGAGGATGGCTACACCTTC. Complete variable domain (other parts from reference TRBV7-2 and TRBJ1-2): GAGVSQSPSNKVTEKGKDVELRCDPISGHTALYWYRQSLGQGLEFLIYFQGNSAPDKSGLPSDRFSAERTGGSVSTLTIQRTQQEDSAVYLCASSSYQGEDGYTFGSGTRLTVV.

The CDR3 region is CASSFGENSNQPQHF. For the CDR3, the DNA is TGTGCCAGCAGTTTTGGAGAAAATAGCAATCAGCCCCAGCATTTT. V usage is TRBV6-6 and J usage is TRBJ1-5; unclear D gene. The CDR3 totals 15 residues. The germline CDR1 and CDR2 sequences are MNHNY and SVGAGI (reference sequence). Trimming shortened V by 4 bases and J by 0 bases, and 10 bases separated the two germline ends.

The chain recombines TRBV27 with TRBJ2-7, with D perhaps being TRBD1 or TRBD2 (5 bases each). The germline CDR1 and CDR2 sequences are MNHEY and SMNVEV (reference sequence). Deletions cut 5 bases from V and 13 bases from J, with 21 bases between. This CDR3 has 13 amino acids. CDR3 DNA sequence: TGTGCCAGCAGTCCTGCTCCCGGGACGCAAGTATACTTC. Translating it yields CASSPAPGTQVYF.

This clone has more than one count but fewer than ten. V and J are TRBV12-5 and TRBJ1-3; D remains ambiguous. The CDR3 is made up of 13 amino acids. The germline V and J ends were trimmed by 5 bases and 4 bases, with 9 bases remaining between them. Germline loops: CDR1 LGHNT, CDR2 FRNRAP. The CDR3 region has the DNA TGTGCTAGTGGTCGCCAAACAGGAAACACCATATATTTT. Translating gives CASGRQTGNTIYF.

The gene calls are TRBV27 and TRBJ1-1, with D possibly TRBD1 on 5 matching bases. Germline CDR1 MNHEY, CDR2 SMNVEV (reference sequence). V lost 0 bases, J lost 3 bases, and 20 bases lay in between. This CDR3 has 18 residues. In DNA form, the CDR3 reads TGTGCCAGCAGTTTATCAGGGTTGGGTGCCCTGGGGGACACTGAAGCTTTCTTT. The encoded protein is CASSLSGLGALGDTEAFF.

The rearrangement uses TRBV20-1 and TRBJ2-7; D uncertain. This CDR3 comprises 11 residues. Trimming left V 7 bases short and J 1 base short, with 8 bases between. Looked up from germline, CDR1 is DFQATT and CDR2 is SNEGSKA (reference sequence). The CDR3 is CSVVESYEQYF. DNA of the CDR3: TGCAGTGTGGTCGAGTCCTACGAGCAGTACTTC.

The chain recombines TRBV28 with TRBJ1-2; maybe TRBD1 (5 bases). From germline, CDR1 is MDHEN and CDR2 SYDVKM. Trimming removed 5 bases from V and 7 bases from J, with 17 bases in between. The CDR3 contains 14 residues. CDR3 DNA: TGTGCCAGCAGTATCCCGACAGTGTTCGGTGGCTACACCTTC. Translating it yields CASSIPTVFGGYTF.

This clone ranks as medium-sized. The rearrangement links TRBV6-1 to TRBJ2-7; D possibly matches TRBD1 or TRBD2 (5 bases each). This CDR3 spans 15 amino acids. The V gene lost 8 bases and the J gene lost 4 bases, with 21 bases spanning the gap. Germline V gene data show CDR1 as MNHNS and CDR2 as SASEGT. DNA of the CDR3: TGTGCCAGCCGCCAAGCTTGGGACCTATCGTACGAGCAGTACTTC. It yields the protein CASRQAWDLSYEQYF.

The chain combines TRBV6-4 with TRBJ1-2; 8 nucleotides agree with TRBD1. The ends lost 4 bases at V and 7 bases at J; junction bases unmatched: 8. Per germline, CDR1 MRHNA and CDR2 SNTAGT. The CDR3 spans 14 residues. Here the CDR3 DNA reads TGTGCCAGCAGTGTGGACAGGGCGGTTGGTGGCTACACCTTC. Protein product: CASSVDRAVGGYTF.

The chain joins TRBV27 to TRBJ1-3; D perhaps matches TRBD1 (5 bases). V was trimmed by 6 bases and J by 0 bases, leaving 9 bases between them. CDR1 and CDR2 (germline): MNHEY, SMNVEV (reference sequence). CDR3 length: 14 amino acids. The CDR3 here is CASRTTVSGNTIYF. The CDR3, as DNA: TGTGCCAGCAGAACGACAGTCTCTGGAAACACCATATATTTT.

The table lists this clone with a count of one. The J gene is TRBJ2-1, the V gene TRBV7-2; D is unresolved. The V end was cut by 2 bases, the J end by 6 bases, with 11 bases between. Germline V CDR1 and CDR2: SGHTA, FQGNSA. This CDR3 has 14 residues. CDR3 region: CASSLSHSSNEQFF. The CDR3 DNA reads TGTGCCAGCAGCTTAAGCCACAGCAGCAATGAGCAGTTCTTC.

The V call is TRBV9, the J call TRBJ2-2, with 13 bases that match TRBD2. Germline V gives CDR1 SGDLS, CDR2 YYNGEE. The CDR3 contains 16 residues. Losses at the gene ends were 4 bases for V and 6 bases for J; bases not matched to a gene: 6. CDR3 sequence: CASSPPGLAGAGELFF. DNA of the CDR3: TGTGCCAGCAGCCCACCAGGACTAGCGGGGGCCGGGGAGCTGTTTTTT.

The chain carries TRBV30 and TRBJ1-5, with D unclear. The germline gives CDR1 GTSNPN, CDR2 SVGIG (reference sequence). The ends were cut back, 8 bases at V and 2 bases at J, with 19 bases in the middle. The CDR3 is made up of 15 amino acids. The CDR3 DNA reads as TGTGCCCCAACTGGCGGCAGGCGTGGCAATCAGCCCCAGCATTTT. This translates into CAPTGGRRGNQPQHF. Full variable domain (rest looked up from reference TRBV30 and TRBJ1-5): SQTIHQWPATLVQPVGSPLSLECTVEGTSNPNLYWYRQAAGRGLQLLFYSVGIGQISSEVPQNLSASRPQDRQFILSSKKLLLSDSGFYLCAPTGGRRGNQPQHFGDGTRLSIL.

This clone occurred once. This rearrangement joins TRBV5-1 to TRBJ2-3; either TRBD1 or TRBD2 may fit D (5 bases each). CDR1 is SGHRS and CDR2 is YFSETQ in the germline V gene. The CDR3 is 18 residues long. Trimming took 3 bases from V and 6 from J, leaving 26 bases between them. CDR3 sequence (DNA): TGCGCCAGCAGCTCGGTCCCCTCAGGGACCCGGGCAGGGGATACGCAGTATTTT. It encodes CASSSVPSGTRAGDTQYF.

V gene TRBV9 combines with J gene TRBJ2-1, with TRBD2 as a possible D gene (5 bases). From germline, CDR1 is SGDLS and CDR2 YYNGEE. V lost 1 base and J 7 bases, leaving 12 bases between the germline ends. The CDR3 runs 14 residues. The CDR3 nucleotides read TGTGCCAGCAGCGTATACGGGGTTCGGAATGAGCAGTTCTTC. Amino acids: CASSVYGVRNEQFF.

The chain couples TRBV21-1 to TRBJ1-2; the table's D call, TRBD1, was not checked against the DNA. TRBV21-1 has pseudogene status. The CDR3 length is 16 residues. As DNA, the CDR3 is TGTGCCAGCAGCAAAGGCAGGACAGGGGTTAACTATGGCTACACCTTC. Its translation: CASSKGRTGVNYGYTF.

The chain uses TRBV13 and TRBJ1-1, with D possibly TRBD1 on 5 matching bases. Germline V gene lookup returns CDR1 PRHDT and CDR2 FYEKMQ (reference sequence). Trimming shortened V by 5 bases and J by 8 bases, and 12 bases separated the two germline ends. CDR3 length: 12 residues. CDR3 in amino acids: CASSRTSGEAFF. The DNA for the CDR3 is TGTGCCAGCAGCCGCACCTCAGGGGAAGCTTTCTTT.